Following are 5 T cell receptor beta chains from one sample sequenced in a study of blood T cells in healthy people across ages. Next came a second PCR, run for about 7 to 12 cycles, which used a sample-barcoded 5' primer along with a J-beta primer mix. TCRdb re-called the 5' RACE reads through MiXCR, storing one row per CDR3 protein. The profile shows about 1.5 million distinct CDR3 sequences, roughly two fifths of them singletons. The material sequenced was blood. All receptors come from a woman aged 18-29 years in good health.

There are many counts of this clonotype. The rearrangement joins TRBV12-3 or TRBV12-4 to TRBJ1-6; unclear D gene. Trimming left V 8 bases short and J 7 bases short, with 12 bases between. The CDR3 consists of 13 residues. CDR3 sequence reads: CASGTLLNSPLHF. The CDR3, as DNA: TGTGCCAGCGGTACTCTGCTGAATTCACCCCTCCACTTT.

There are a few counts of this clonotype. The V and J genes are TRBV20-1 and TRBJ2-1; 9 bases fit TRBD2. The CDR3 is made up of 16 amino acids. The germline V gene encodes CDR1 DFQATT and CDR2 SNEGSKA (reference sequence). V was pared by 3 bases and J by 7 bases, with 13 bases of the junction left unmatched. The CDR3 protein is CSASPRAGGPLNEQFF. CDR3 nucleotide sequence: TGCAGTGCTAGCCCCCGTGCGGGGGGGCCACTTAATGAGCAGTTCTTC.

V and J are TRBV3-1 and TRBJ2-5, with 8 bases that match TRBD2. The V gene end was trimmed by 5 bases and the J gene end by 9 bases; junction bases not matched to a gene: 5. Germline CDR1 LGHDT, CDR2 YNNKEL (reference sequence). The CDR3 is 12 residues long. CDR3 nucleotides: TGTGCCAGCAGCACCACGACTAGCGCCCAGTACTTC. This codes for CASSTTTSAQYF.

This clonotype was observed a handful of times. The V gene is TRBV7-2, the J gene TRBJ2-7; 11 positions agree with TRBD1. V lost 5 bases and J lost 3; bases outside the gene matches: 6. The length of the CDR3 is 15 residues. Per the germline V gene, CDR1 is SGHTA and CDR2 is FQGNSA. CDR3 in amino acids: CASSPRDRGYYEQYF. The CDR3 nucleotides read TGTGCCAGCAGCCCCCGGGACAGGGGGTACTACGAGCAGTACTTC.

In this sample, this clonotype turned up a few times. CDR3 loop: CASSQWTEHNEQFF. The CDR3 nucleotides read TGTGCCAGCAGCCAGTGGACAGAGCATAATGAGCAGTTCTTC. J is TRBJ2-1 and V is TRBV7-2; a possible D gene is TRBD1 (6 bases). Trimming removed 5 bases from V and 7 bases from J, with 15 bases in between. The CDR3 is made up of 14 amino acids. The germline V gene encodes CDR1 SGHTA and CDR2 FQGNSA. Filled out from reference TRBV7-2 and TRBJ2-1, the complete variable domain reads GAGVSQSPSNKVTEKGKDVELRCDPISGHTALYWYRQSLGQGLEFLIYFQGNSAPDKSGLPSDRFSAERTGGSVSTLTIQRTQQEDSAVYLCASSQWTEHNEQFFGPGTRLTVL.